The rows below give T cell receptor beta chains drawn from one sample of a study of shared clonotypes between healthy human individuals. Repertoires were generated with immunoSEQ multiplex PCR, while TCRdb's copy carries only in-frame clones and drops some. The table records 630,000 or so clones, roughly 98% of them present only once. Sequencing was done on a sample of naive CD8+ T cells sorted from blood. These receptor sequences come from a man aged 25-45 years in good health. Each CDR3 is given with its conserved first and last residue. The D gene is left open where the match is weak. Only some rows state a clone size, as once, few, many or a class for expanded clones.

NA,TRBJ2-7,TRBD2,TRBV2,CASNPPSGSRYEQYF,TGTGCCAGCAACCCCCCTAGCGGGAGTAGGTACGAGCAGTACTTC
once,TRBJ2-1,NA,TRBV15,CATSRSKHRVNEQFF,TGTGCCACCAGCAGATCAAAACACAGGGTAAATGAGCAGTTCTTC
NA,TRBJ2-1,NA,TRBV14,CASSQDFGNEQFF,TGTGCCAGCAGCCAAGACTTCGGGAATGAGCAGTTCTTC
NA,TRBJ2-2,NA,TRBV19,CASSPGPFNTGELFF,TGTGCCAGTAGTCCCGGGCCCTTTAACACCGGGGAGCTGTTTTTT
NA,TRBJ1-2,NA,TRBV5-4,CASSLDLIYGYTF,TGTGCCAGCAGCTTGGATCTGATATATGGCTACACCTTC
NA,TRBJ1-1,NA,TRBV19,CASSIQWNTEAFF,TGTGCCAGTAGTATACAATGGAACACTGAAGCTTTCTTT
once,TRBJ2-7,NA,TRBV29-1,CSALSPDGAYEQYF,TGCAGCGCCTTGTCCCCTGATGGCGCCTACGAGCAGTACTTC
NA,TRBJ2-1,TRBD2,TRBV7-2,CASSFSSGLGTSGYNEQFF,TGTGCCAGCAGCTTCTCGTCAGGGCTCGGGACTAGCGGATACAATGAGCAGTTCTTC
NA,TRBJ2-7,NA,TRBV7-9,CASGFGYEQYF,TGTGCCAGCGGTTTTGGGTACGAGCAGTACTTC
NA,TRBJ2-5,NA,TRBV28,CASSPIHHGTTQETQYF,TGTGCCAGCAGTCCTATACACCACGGGACGACCCAAGAGACCCAGTACTTC
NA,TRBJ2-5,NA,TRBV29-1,CSGNWWETQYF,TGCAGTGGGAACTGGTGGGAGACCCAGTACTTC
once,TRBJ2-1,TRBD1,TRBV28,CASSLGTGQGLFDEQFF,TGTGCCAGCAGTTTGGGGACCGGACAGGGGCTTTTCGATGAGCAGTTCTTC
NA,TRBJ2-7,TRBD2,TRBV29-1,CSVEEGGVSGSEQYF,TGCAGCGTTGAAGAGGGGGGGGTATCGGGCTCCGAGCAGTACTTC
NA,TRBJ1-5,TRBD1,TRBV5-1,CASSLRQGDQPQHF,TGCGCCAGCAGCTTGAGGCAGGGGGATCAGCCCCAGCATTTT
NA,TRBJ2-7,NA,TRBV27,CASSYGLGLYEQYF,TGTGCCAGCAGTTACGGGCTGGGTCTATACGAGCAGTACTTC
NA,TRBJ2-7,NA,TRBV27,CASSFRSGTTYEQYF,TGTGCCAGCAGTTTTAGATCCGGGACGACCTACGAGCAGTACTTC
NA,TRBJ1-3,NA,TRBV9,CASSASRERGGGGYSGNTIYF,TGTGCCAGCAGCGCAAGTAGAGAGAGGGGAGGCGGAGGTTACTCTGGAAACACCATATATTTT
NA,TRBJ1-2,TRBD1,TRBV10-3,CAISETPRDRAPGYTF,TGTGCCATCAGTGAGACGCCCCGGGACAGGGCTCCCGGCTACACCTTC